The 26 T cell receptor beta chains given below trace back to one sample, sequenced in a study of T cell repertoires in cytomegalovirus infection. Antigens for these TCRs are unknown. One entry per CDR3 protein results from TCRdb running MiXCR on the reads. The sample records about 920,000 distinct CDR3 sequences, approximately 31% being singletons. Sequencing was performed on cultured CD8+ T cells from PBMCs, taken from culture after CMV antigen stimulation. Receptor source: a human donor in good health (CMV status not recorded). Some clones in this sample may be carry-over from other donors' samples.

V usage is TRBV6-2 or TRBV6-3 and J usage is TRBJ1-6; 7 nucleotides line up with TRBD1. The CDR3 contains 18 residues. V shed 2 bases and J 0 bases; nucleotides not matched to a gene: 7. CDR1 MNHEY and CDR2 SVGEGT come from the germline V gene. CDR3 in DNA: TGTGCCAGCAGTTACAGCGGACAGGACAGCTCCTATAATTCACCCCTCCACTTT. This sequence encodes CASSYSGQDSSYNSPLHF.

The rearrangement uses TRBV14 and TRBJ1-2; 8 nucleotides line up with TRBD1. This CDR3 is 16 amino acids long. Trimming removed 3 bases from V and 3 bases from J; junction bases left unmatched: 9. Per germline, CDR1 SGHDN and CDR2 FVKESK. The CDR3 is CASSHMGQERDYGYTF. CDR3 nucleotides: TGTGCCAGCAGCCATATGGGACAGGAGCGTGACTATGGCTACACCTTC.

The chain combines TRBV19 with TRBJ1-2; D uncertain. This CDR3 region has 13 residues. CDR1 and CDR2 (germline): LNHDA, SQIVND (reference sequence). Trimming left V 3 bases short and J 2 bases short, with 7 bases between. The CDR3 is CASSMPPNYGYTF. The DNA of the CDR3 is TGTGCCAGTAGTATGCCTCCCAACTATGGCTACACCTTC.

The chain recombines TRBV15 with TRBJ2-3, with 12 positions matching TRBD2. Trimming took 3 bases from V and 2 from J; bases not matched to a gene: 3. Germline loops: CDR1 LNHNV, CDR2 YYDKDF (reference sequence). This CDR3 is 16 amino acids long. The CDR3 spells CATSSRTSGDTDTQYF. CDR3 nucleotide sequence: TGTGCCACCAGCAGTAGGACTAGCGGGGACACAGATACGCAGTATTTT.

A few counts support this clonotype. The gene calls are TRBV4-2 and TRBJ1-1, with D maybe TRBD1 (6 bases). Germline V gives CDR1 LGHNA, CDR2 YNFKEQ. This CDR3 is 15 amino acids long. The ends were cut back, 4 bases at V and 0 bases at J, with 12 bases in the middle. CDR3 nucleotides: TGTGCCAGCAGCCCGTACAGGGAAATGAACACTGAAGCTTTCTTT. This translates into CASSPYREMNTEAFF.

The J gene is TRBJ2-1, the V gene TRBV6-2 or TRBV6-3, with TRBD2 identical over 8 bases. V gave up 5 bases and J gave up 3 bases; unmatched junction bases: 6. The CDR3 extends over 15 amino acids. Germline V gene data show CDR1 as MNHEY and CDR2 as SVGEGT. DNA for the CDR3: TGTGCCAGCAGTCCCTCTAGCGGGTTCTACAATGAGCAGTTCTTC. Encoded protein: CASSPSSGFYNEQFF.

This clonotype has a count of ten or more. V usage is TRBV14 and J usage is TRBJ2-7; maybe TRBD2 (6 bases). The germline gives CDR1 SGHDN, CDR2 FVKESK. V was clipped by 0 bases and J by 6 bases, with 15 bases between them. The length of the CDR3 is 15 residues. CDR3 protein: CASSQDRTGEVEQYF. The CDR3, as DNA: TGTGCCAGCAGCCAAGATCGGACGGGAGAGGTCGAGCAGTACTTC.

As regards this clonotype: No conserved phenylalanine or tryptophan is present at the end of the CDR3, so a read error is the likely explanation. J is TRBJ2-5 and V is TRBV24-1; D remains unclear. V was clipped by 5 bases and J by 5 bases, with 20 bases between them. There are 16 residues in the CDR3. Germline lookup yields CDR1 KGHDR and CDR2 SFDVKD. CDR3: CATSAGDGGPYETQYS. CDR3 DNA sequence: TGTGCCACCAGTGCCGGAGACGGTGGACCCTATGAGACCCAGTACTCC.

V usage is TRBV28 and J usage is TRBJ2-2; 7 nucleotides align to TRBD1. CDR1 and CDR2 (germline): MDHEN, SYDVKM. The CDR3 totals 15 residues. With V trimmed by 7 bases and J by 4 bases, 9 bases remained unmatched. The CDR3 here is CASTFEDRSTGELFF. CDR3 sequence (DNA): TGTGCCAGCACGTTCGAGGACAGGAGCACCGGGGAGCTGTTTTTT.

The chain uses TRBV4-2 and TRBJ2-7, with 9 bases identical to TRBD1. The germline gives CDR1 LGHNA, CDR2 YNFKEQ. The J segment lost 1 base and the V segment lost 0 bases, leaving 1 base of the junction unmatched. This CDR3 is built from 15 residues. CDR3 in amino acids: CASSQETGGSYEQYV. The CDR3 nucleotides read TGTGCCAGCAGCCAAGAGACAGGGGGATCCTACGAGCAGTACGTC.

The chain is built from TRBV14 and TRBJ1-3; 9 bases agree with TRBD1. In germline, CDR1 is SGHDN, CDR2 FVKESK. Trimming at V came to 5 bases and at J to 2 bases, leaving 4 bases not matched to a gene. The CDR3 runs to 15 residues. CDR3 protein: CASSEGQGAGNTIYF. As DNA, the CDR3 is TGTGCCAGCAGCGAGGGACAGGGAGCTGGAAACACCATATATTTT.

The chain uses TRBV19 and TRBJ2-2, with TRBD2 matching 7 bases. Germline assignment: CDR1 LNHDA and CDR2 SQIVND (reference sequence). CDR3 length equals 15 residues. The ends lost 4 bases at V and 4 bases at J; junction bases unmatched: 6. CDR3 sequence (DNA): TGTGCCAGTAGTAGCGGGGGAGAGGGCACCGGGGAGCTGTTTTTT. It yields the protein CASSSGGEGTGELFF.

The chain carries TRBV27 and TRBJ1-2; the D is unclear. The CDR3 has 13 amino acids. CDR1 and CDR2 from the germline V gene are MNHEY and SMNVEV (reference sequence). V was clipped by 0 bases and J by 7 bases, with 9 bases between them. This chain's CDR3 is CASSLSRNRGYTF. DNA for the CDR3: TGTGCCAGCAGTTTATCCCGGAATCGTGGCTACACCTTC.

This chain joins TRBV19 and TRBJ2-7, with 7 positions matching TRBD1. V shed 5 bases, J shed 2 bases, and the junction held 6 bases outside the gene matches. The germline V gene encodes CDR1 LNHDA and CDR2 SQIVND (reference sequence). The CDR3 loop spans 14 amino acids. DNA for the CDR3: TGTGCCAGTAGTGGCAGGACAGGTCCCTACGAGCAGTACTTC. Protein: CASSGRTGPYEQYF.

This sequence joins TRBV28 and TRBJ1-1; D possibly corresponds to TRBD1 (6 bases). In germline, CDR1 is MDHEN, CDR2 SYDVKM. The CDR3 length is 14 residues. Trimming pared 6 bases from V and 3 bases from J, leaving 14 bases between. DNA for the CDR3: TGTGCCAGCAGCCCTAACAGGGTCTACACTGAAGCTTTCTTT. This sequence encodes CASSPNRVYTEAFF.

This clonotype was observed a few times. The CDR3 DNA is TGTGCCAGCAGCGATGGACTAGCGGGGTATGAGCAGTTCTTC. It is translated as CASSDGLAGYEQFF. The chain is built from TRBV7-2 and TRBJ2-1, with TRBD2 matching over 12 bases. The CDR3 extends over 14 amino acids. CDR1 is SGHTA, CDR2 FQGNSA, per germline. J was trimmed by 8 bases and V by 5 bases; bases with no gene match: 4.

This clonotype was counted at least ten times. The gene calls are TRBV7-6 and TRBJ2-7, with a possible D match to TRBD2 (5 bases). V shed 5 bases and J shed 4 bases, with 12 bases lying between them. The CDR3 has 13 residues. Germline V lookup: CDR1 SGHVS, CDR2 FNYEAQ. DNA for the CDR3: TGTGCCAGCAGCCTCGGAGAGGGATACGAGCAGTACGTC. This encodes CASSLGEGYEQYV.

V usage is TRBV20-1 and J usage is TRBJ1-2, with 9 bases that match TRBD1. CDR1 is DFQATT, CDR2 SNEGSKA, per germline (reference sequence). This CDR3 has 15 residues. The J segment lost 4 bases and the V segment lost 0 bases, leaving 6 bases of the junction unmatched. Written as DNA, the CDR3 is TGCAGTGCTAGAGATTGGACAGGGGCCAGCTATGGCTACACCTTC. Its translation is CSARDWTGASYGYTF.

This rearrangement joins TRBV7-9 to TRBJ1-1; 10 positions match TRBD1. V was pared by 7 bases and J by 4 bases, with 15 bases of the junction left unmatched. The CDR3 spans 17 residues. CDR1 is SEHNR and CDR2 is FQNEAQ in the germline V gene (reference sequence). The CDR3 sequence is CASTTPRDRGPGTEAFF. CDR3 DNA sequence: TGTGCCAGCACCACCCCCCGAGACAGGGGGCCGGGCACTGAAGCTTTCTTT.

This rearrangement joins TRBV27 to TRBJ2-1, with D possibly TRBD2 on 6 matching bases. V was cut by 9 bases and J by 3 bases, with 15 bases left in between. The V gene's germline CDR1 is MNHEY and CDR2 SMNVEV (reference sequence). This CDR3 has 14 amino acids. CDR3 nucleotides: TGTGCCAGTAGTCCCGGGGGAGACTACAATGAGCAGTTCTTC. This sequence encodes CASSPGGDYNEQFF.

This clonotype came up many times. The V call is TRBV6-5, the J call TRBJ1-5; D ambiguous. Germline CDR1 MNHEY, CDR2 SVGAGI. Trimming took off 2 bases at V and 2 bases at J, with 7 bases between the two ends. The CDR3 loop spans 14 amino acids. This chain's CDR3 is CASSYGAGNQPQHF. As DNA, the CDR3 is TGTGCCAGCAGTTACGGTGCAGGCAATCAGCCCCAGCATTTT.

The chain joins TRBV5-1 to TRBJ1-1; possibly TRBD1 for D (6 bases). Germline CDR1 reads SGHRS; CDR2 reads YFSETQ. V was clipped by 2 bases and J by 0 bases, with 17 bases between them. The CDR3 is made up of 17 amino acids. CDR3 region: CASSLKGTQGLNTEAFF. CDR3 bases: TGCGCCAGCAGCTTAAAGGGAACTCAGGGGCTGAACACTGAAGCTTTCTTT. Looking up the rest from reference TRBV5-1 and TRBJ1-1 gives the full variable domain: KAGVTQTPRYLIKTRGQQVTLSCSPISGHRSVSWYQQTPGQGLQFLFEYFSETQRNKGNFPGRFSGRQFSNSRSEMNVSTLELGDSALYLCASSLKGTQGLNTEAFFGQGTRLTVV.

The sample holds many counts of this clonotype. The V and J genes are TRBV6-6 and TRBJ1-3; a possible D gene is TRBD1 (5 bases). The ends were cut back, 0 bases at V and 5 bases at J, with 11 bases in the middle. The CDR3 is made up of 15 amino acids. In germline, CDR1 is MNHNY, CDR2 SVGAGI (reference sequence). The CDR3 DNA reads TGTGCCAGCAGTTACTCGGGTCAGGGCCGAAACACCATATATTTT. It codes for CASSYSGQGRNTIYF.

This clonotype was detected many times. The rearrangement links TRBV5-4 to TRBJ1-4; tentatively, D is TRBD1 (6 bases). V lost 7 bases, J lost 0 bases, and 13 bases lay in between. From germline, CDR1 is SGHNT and CDR2 YYREEE (reference sequence). This CDR3 is built from 15 residues. The CDR3 DNA reads TGTGCCAGCTCGGACAGACGCTCAACTAATGAAAAACTGTTTTTT. Amino acids: CASSDRRSTNEKLFF.

The chain joins TRBV15 to TRBJ2-7; 8 bases agree with TRBD2. The CDR3 sequence is 16 residues long. Germline V gives CDR1 LNHNV, CDR2 YYDKDF (reference sequence). Trimming removed 0 bases from V and 2 bases from J; junction bases left unmatched: 6. CDR3 nucleotides: TGTGCCACCAGCAGAGATAGCGGGGAACAGACCTACGAGCAGTACTTC. Its protein product is CATSRDSGEQTYEQYF.

This clonotype was seen more than once but under ten times. This chain links TRBV6-5 with TRBJ2-5, with D perhaps TRBD1 (6 bases). Germline V gene lookup returns CDR1 MNHEY and CDR2 SVGAGI. The CDR3 is 15 residues long. Between the trimmed V and J ends, which lost 6 bases and 5 bases, there was a span of 19 bases. For the CDR3, the DNA is TGTGCCAGCAGCCTAGGGGCAGGGGTGATTGAGACCCAGTACTTC. As protein: CASSLGAGVIETQYF.